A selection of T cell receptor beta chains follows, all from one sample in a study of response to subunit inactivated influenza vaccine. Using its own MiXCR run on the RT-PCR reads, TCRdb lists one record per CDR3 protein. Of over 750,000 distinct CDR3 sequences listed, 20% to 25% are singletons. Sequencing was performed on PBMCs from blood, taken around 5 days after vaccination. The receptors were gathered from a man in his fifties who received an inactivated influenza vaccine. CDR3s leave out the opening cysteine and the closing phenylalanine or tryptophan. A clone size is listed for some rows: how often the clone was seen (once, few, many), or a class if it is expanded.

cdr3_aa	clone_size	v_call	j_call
ASSYGGSATQY	-	TRBV6-5	TRBJ2-3
ASTTGLAGGKYQETQY	-	TRBV12-3/TRBV12-4	TRBJ2-5
ASSGNLLRGETQY	few	TRBV6-1	TRBJ2-5
ASSPDGTSSYNEQF	few	TRBV7-8	TRBJ2-1
ASSPTAVGGYTGELF	-	TRBV7-2	TRBJ2-2
ASSLEPDNEQF	few	TRBV7-9	TRBJ2-1
ASSLRTSGNDNEQF	-	TRBV27	TRBJ2-1
ATSSEGLAGYTRGAETQY	few	TRBV15	TRBJ2-5
ASSILLAGVFRTDTQY	once	TRBV28	TRBJ2-3
SARVPAGHGETQY	-	TRBV20-1	TRBJ2-5
SARGAPTSTDTQY	few	TRBV20-1	TRBJ2-3
ASSHRPGTGTDTQY	-	TRBV6-2/TRBV6-3	TRBJ2-3
ASSHGLVGAF	few	TRBV12-3/TRBV12-4	TRBJ2-1
ASSLRPGAYEQY	-	TRBV12-3/TRBV12-4	TRBJ2-7
ASGQSGSITETQY	-	TRBV4-3	TRBJ2-5
ASSGQLGYEQY	-	TRBV6-1	TRBJ2-7
ASSLDSNEQY	few	TRBV7-9	TRBJ2-7
ASSLTGSGQPQH	few	TRBV5-1	TRBJ1-5
ATSMSGRVVFSYNEQF	-	TRBV15	TRBJ2-1
SVAQGAGIQPQH	few	TRBV20-1	TRBJ1-5
ASSHRVHTEETQY	-	TRBV28	TRBJ2-5
ASGTGSETQY	-	TRBV7-9	TRBJ2-5
ASSASGTGDTEAF	few	TRBV5-1	TRBJ1-1
ASSSVAPIQANVLT	-	TRBV7-9	TRBJ2-6
ASSSRDRDAYEQY	few	TRBV12-3/TRBV12-4	TRBJ2-7
ASSSGRPPGEQY	-	TRBV28	TRBJ2-7
SASSRNEKLF	few	TRBV20-1	TRBJ1-4
ASSVLGRTGELF	-	TRBV9	TRBJ2-2
AISESTGRTVQTQY	-	TRBV10-3	TRBJ2-5
ASSPITGTGPLEQY	once	TRBV18	TRBJ2-7
ASSLGLEGATEY	few	TRBV5-1	TRBJ2-7
ASSLGGAGGQPQH	few	TRBV7-2	TRBJ1-5
SVEGGGAQETQY	-	TRBV29-1	TRBJ2-5
AISELGGKNIQY	-	TRBV10-3	TRBJ2-4
AWSTTGADEKLF	-	TRBV30	TRBJ1-4
SARGGDSEQY	-	TRBV20-1	TRBJ2-7
ASSSPRRTESPGANVLT	few	TRBV11-2	TRBJ2-6
ASRNSVTDTQY	-	TRBV14	TRBJ2-3
ASSQGSGAVKYEQY	-	TRBV14	TRBJ2-7
ASSVAALAGVNEQF	few	TRBV9	TRBJ2-1
SARSPRDSYEQY	many	TRBV20-1	TRBJ2-7
ASSEFTSGGPTDTQY	-	TRBV6-1	TRBJ2-3
SARSRQSDTEAF	-	TRBV20-1	TRBJ1-1
ASSQEGSQLLAYEQY	few	TRBV4-1	TRBJ2-7
ASSQTGLNSPLH	few	TRBV4-3	TRBJ1-6
ATSKSGHTGELF	-	TRBV15	TRBJ2-2
ASSRFSGPQETQY	-	TRBV11-2	TRBJ2-5